The T cell receptor beta chain described here comes from a study of T cell responses to AZD1222 COVID-19 vaccine (dated by TCRdb to the early 2020s). In terms of the full investigation: A total of more than 230 trial participants underwent TCR sequencing, of whom roughly 210 received two doses of AZD1222 and around 25 received two doses of the MenACWY control vaccine. Enrollment into the trials was organized by age into subgroups of 18-55, 56-69 and 70-plus years, and those subgroups contained about 160, 30 and 59 TCR-sequenced participants, respectively.

As concerns this clone: Which antigen it targets is not known. No base quality values were provided; no much bigger clone lies one nucleotide off.

The CDR3 regions of human TCRbeta chains were subjected to immunosequencing. The study's processing was this. Repertoire TCRs were checked for matches against a reference library of SARS-CoV-2-specific TCRs that had been generated using the MIRA antigen-specificity platform. Breadth meant the fraction of unique TCRs that were SARS-CoV-2-associated, whereas depth meant the fraction of total T cells that were SARS-CoV-2-associated. Using the MIRA data, every spike-specific TCR was mapped to the spike region that the TCR reacted to and assigned to either a CD4 or a CD8 class. Log10-transformed breadth and depth values were compared by one-way ANOVA with Sidak's multiple comparisons tests. TCRdb mirrors the immuneACCESS table, restricted to in-frame sequences. Some clones are absent from its copies; in checked studies, under half trace to an unresolved V gene, and the reason for the others is unknown. V and J calls and clone size are as listed in that table; D and trimming were resolved from the DNA. Here the sample has 95,000 to 100,000 clones; 88% occur a single time. The top ten clones comprise 16% of the sample.

The sample's time point label, decoded: about 28 days (+/-7) after the second vaccine dose. AZD1222 recipients with second doses at about 4 weeks or about 12 weeks were pooled, because spike-specific TCR depth and breadth did not differ between schedules. Vaccinee samples came from UK trials COV001 and COV002, including a single-blind randomized controlled phase 2/3 trial of AZD1222 (ChAdOx1 nCoV-19) in healthy adults. For TCRbeta chain sequencing, PBMC samples from trial participants were taken at day 0 and at day 28 after the second dose. Between the V and J ends, shortened by 3 bases and 4 bases respectively, the junction contains 19 bases. The germline V gene yields MGHRA for CDR1 and YSYEKL for CDR2. The CDR3 measures 17 amino acids from cysteine to phenylalanine. Of the read, only the CDR3 DNA is kept; its 51 bases are in frame from base 1. What the study reported, not specific to this receptor: Participants were mostly white British, with more females than males. The authors suggested clonal diversity may have been underestimated. The 56-69-year group was small, and its depth increase did not reach significance, likely because of low power. Conclusions about previously exposed vaccinees are limited, since just a handful of AZD1222 recipients were seropositive for SARS-CoV-2 at baseline. After two AZD1222 doses, spike-specific TCR breadth and depth were significantly higher than at day 0 and than in MenACWY recipients. Vaccine-associated CD4 TCRs spanned the whole spike protein, with dominant responses in regions 160-218 and 743-854. Epitopes outside the regions mutated in the B.1.351 and B.1.1.7 variants were reportedly recognized by nearly half of the unique spike-specific TCRs. Because no samples from the day 14 peak response were available, repertoires could be characterized only after the peak T cell response.

The TCR sequence derives from an adult who received the AZD1222 COVID-19 vaccine. The source material was peripheral blood, sampled 28 days after the second AZD1222 dose. In this chain, TRBV4-1 is recombined with TRBJ2-1, with TRBD2 perhaps the D gene, on 6 matching bases. The CDR3 region reads CASSQAGGTSVYNEQFF. The nucleotides read TGCGCCAGCAGCCAGGCTGGGGGGACTTCCGTGTACAATGAGCAGTTCTTC.